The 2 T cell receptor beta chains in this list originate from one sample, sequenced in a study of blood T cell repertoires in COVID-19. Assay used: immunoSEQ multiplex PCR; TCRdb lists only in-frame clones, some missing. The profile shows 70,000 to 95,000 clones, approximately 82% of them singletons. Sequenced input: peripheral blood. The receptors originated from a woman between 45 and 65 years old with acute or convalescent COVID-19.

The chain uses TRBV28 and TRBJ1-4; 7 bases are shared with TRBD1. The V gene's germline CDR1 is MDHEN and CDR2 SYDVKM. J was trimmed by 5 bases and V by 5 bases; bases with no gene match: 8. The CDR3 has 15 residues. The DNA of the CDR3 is TGTGCCAGCAGTGGCGGGGGGACAGCGAATGAAAAACTGTTTTTT. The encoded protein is CASSGGGTANEKLFF.

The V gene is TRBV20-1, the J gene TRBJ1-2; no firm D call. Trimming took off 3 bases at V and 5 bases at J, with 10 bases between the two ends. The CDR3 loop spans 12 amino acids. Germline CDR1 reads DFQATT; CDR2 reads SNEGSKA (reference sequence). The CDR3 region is CSASPLTYGYTF. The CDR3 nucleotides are TGCAGTGCTAGTCCGCTAACTTATGGCTACACCTTC.